This T cell receptor beta chain was identified during a study of T cells in localized non-small cell lung cancer. Whole-study results and caveats: Only one tumor region was sequenced, so heterogeneity remains possible. Across samples, adjacent lung featured a median approximately 60 of the top 100 tumor clones. Higher blood T cell density tracked longer overall survival.

Using immunoSEQ multiplex PCR, the repertoire was profiled, and TCRdb retains in-frame clones only, with some absent. The data contain thousands of clones, roughly a sixth of them singletons. This CDR3 is 13 amino acids long. V was pared by 5 bases and J by 3 bases, with 13 bases between. CDR1 is SQVTM and CDR2 is ANQGSEA in the germline V gene. As to this clone: Its cognate antigen is unknown.

The chain combines TRBV29-1 with TRBJ1-2; tentatively, D is TRBD1 (5 bases). The TCR sequence derives from a female donor of 60 years or more with stage I squamous cell lung carcinoma. The specimen comprised lung tumor tissue, sampled before any cancer treatment. CDR3 amino acids: CSVPMGDHYGYTF. The CDR3 nucleotides read TGCAGCGTTCCCATGGGGGATCACTATGGCTACACCTTC. Variable domain in full (rest from reference TRBV29-1 and TRBJ1-2): SAVISQKPSRDICQRGTSLTIQCQVDSQVTMMFWYRQQPGQSLTLIATANQGSEATYESGFVIDKFPISRPNLTFSTLTVSNMSPEDSSIYLCSVPMGDHYGYTFGSGTRLTVV.